Here is one TCR beta chain with its context. Its antigen is not identified. The length of the CDR3 is 14 residues. The V and J ends lost 4 bases and 0 bases respectively, with 10 bases between them. Per the germline V gene, CDR1 is SGHRS and CDR2 is YFSETQ. Here immunoSEQ multiplex PCR was the method, and the copy in TCRdb shows in-frame clones only, minus some. The sample holds under 90,000 clones; approximately 87% are singletons and the top ten take more than 0.75%. This specimen comes from a study of OX40 agonist ivuxolimab in advanced cancers. About the research overall: Partial responses were recorded for three patients, including one with hepatocellular carcinoma and two with cutaneous melanoma.

Any history of autoimmune disease or systemic immunosuppression disqualified patients. Whole-study results and caveats: Expanded clones were, on average, more numerous among CD8+ T cells than CD4+.

The receptor was isolated from an adult with an advanced solid tumor such as melanoma, head and neck, liver or kidney cancer. The specimen comprised CD4+ or CD8+ T cells sorted from blood, sampled in a trial of the OX40 agonist ivuxolimab. The genes are TRBV5-1 and TRBJ1-1; weak D call: TRBD1 (5 bases). Written as DNA, the CDR3 is TGCGCCAGCAGCCCGCGGGGCTTGAACACTGAAGCTTTCTTT. It translates to CASSPRGLNTEAFF.